This TCR beta chain stems from a study of blood T cell repertoires in COVID-19. Study information: Samples taken during acute and convalescent COVID-19 were collected in the United States, Italy and Spain. T cells, B-cell-depleted T cells, or PBMCs supplied cDNA or gDNA.

Original methodology: Nucleated cell number was recorded as an estimate derived from reference gene primer amplification. Profiling relied on immunoSEQ multiplex PCR, and the TCRdb table lists in-frame clones only, not all of them. V, J and clone size were drawn from that table, and D and trimming were deduced from the DNA. The table lists fewer than 40,000 clones, 70% to 80% of them singletons. Trimming left V 2 bases short and J 2 bases short, with 13 bases between. CDR1 MNHEY and CDR2 SVGEGT come from the germline V gene. This CDR3 has 15 amino acids. The receptor's source is a man aged 70 or older with acute or convalescent COVID-19. V is TRBV6-2 or TRBV6-3 and J is TRBJ2-7; maybe TRBD1 (5 bases). The sample comprised peripheral blood. The CDR3 coding sequence is TGTGCCAGCAGTTACACGGACAAGGGCACCTACGAGCAGTACTTC. Protein product: CASSYTDKGTYEQYF.